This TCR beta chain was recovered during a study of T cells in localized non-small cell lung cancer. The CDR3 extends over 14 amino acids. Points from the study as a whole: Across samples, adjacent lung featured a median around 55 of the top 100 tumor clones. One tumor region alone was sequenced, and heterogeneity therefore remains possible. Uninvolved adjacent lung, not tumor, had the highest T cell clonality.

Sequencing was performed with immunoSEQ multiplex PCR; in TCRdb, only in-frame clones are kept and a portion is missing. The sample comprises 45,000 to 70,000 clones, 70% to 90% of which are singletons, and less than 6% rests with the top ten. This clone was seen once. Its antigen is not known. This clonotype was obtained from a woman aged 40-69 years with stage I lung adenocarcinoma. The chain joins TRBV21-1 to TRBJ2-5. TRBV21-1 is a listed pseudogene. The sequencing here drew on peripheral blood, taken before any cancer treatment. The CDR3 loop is CASSKAWTQETQYF. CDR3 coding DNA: TGTGCCAGCAGCAAAGCTTGGACCCAAGAGACCCAGTACTTC.